Below are 28 T cell receptor beta chains sequenced from a single sample in a study of spatial heterogeneity in lung cancer. Specified time point: blood at routine non-recurrence follow-up after resection. Whole RNA from tumor, nontumor lung or frozen PBMC was sequenced unsorted. Each CDR3 protein gets one entry after TCRdb re-called the 5' RACE reads with MiXCR. Altogether 25,000 to 30,000 distinct CDR3 sequences are present, roughly 6% being singletons, with the ten largest covering 20% to 25%. This specimen consisted of PBMCs, obtained at follow-up. The receptors derive from a male donor with early-stage non-small cell lung cancer.

The chain joins TRBV2 to TRBJ1-1; D is uncertain. CDR3 length equals 14 residues. Germline V gene lookup returns CDR1 SNHLY and CDR2 FYNNEI. V was trimmed by 3 bases and J by 0 bases, leaving 8 bases between them. The CDR3 bases are TGTGCCAGCAGTGAGAGAGTCATGAACACTGAAGCTTTCTTT. This codes for CASSERVMNTEAFF.

This clonotype was observed at least ten times. The chain combines TRBV2 with TRBJ1-1, with D maybe TRBD1 (5 bases). The germline V gene has CDR1 SNHLY and CDR2 FYNNEI. Trimming took 5 bases from V and 4 from J, leaving 11 bases between them. The CDR3 sequence is 13 residues long. DNA of the CDR3: TGTGCCAGCAGTACGGACATTTCCACTGAAGCTTTCTTT. It translates to CASSTDISTEAFF.

This clonotype was counted ten times or more. The CDR3 nucleotides are TGTGCCAGCAGCATAGGGAGGGGCCTGGGGGCTTTCTTT. Translation gives CASSIGRGLGAFF. This chain uses TRBV7-9 with TRBJ1-1; TRBD1 might be the D (5 bases). Germline lookup yields CDR1 SEHNR and CDR2 FQNEAQ (reference sequence). Trimming removed 5 bases at V and 11 bases at J, with 18 bases between. The CDR3 sequence is 13 residues long.

This clonotype was counted ten times or more. The CDR3: CSVGHIDTQYF. DNA of the CDR3: TGCAGCGTTGGCCATATCGATACGCAGTATTTT. The chain is built from TRBV29-1 and TRBJ2-3, with unresolved D. This CDR3 has 11 amino acids. V was clipped by 4 bases and J by 6 bases, with 8 bases between them. CDR1 and CDR2 (germline): SQVTM, ANQGSEA.

This clonotype was counted many times. The chain recombines TRBV2 with TRBJ2-7; TRBD1 agrees at 8 bases. Trimming removed 7 bases from V and 5 bases from J; junction bases left unmatched: 4. Germline lookup yields CDR1 SNHLY and CDR2 FYNNEI. This CDR3 comprises 12 residues. Here the CDR3 DNA reads TGTGCCAGCATCAGGGGGCTGAACGAGCAGTACTTC. Translating it yields CASIRGLNEQYF.

This clonotype was observed a few times. The chain combines TRBV27 with TRBJ2-7, with a possible D match to TRBD2 (5 bases). With 6 bases removed from V and 0 bases from J, the gap between germline ends came to 15 bases. The CDR3 spans 15 residues. Germline V CDR1 and CDR2: MNHEY, SMNVEV (reference sequence). The CDR3 protein is CASSKALGGSYEQYV. The CDR3 DNA follows: TGTGCCAGCAGCAAAGCACTAGGAGGCTCCTACGAGCAGTACGTC.

This clonotype came up a few times. The chain links TRBV19 to TRBJ2-1, with D uncertain. Trimming stripped 4 bases from V and 5 bases from J, with 12 bases between. The CDR3 loop spans 14 amino acids. CDR1 is LNHDA and CDR2 is SQIVND in the germline V gene (reference sequence). CDR3 DNA: TGTGCCAGTAGTAGCAGCGACCGAAACAATGAGCAGTTCTTC. It translates to CASSSSDRNNEQFF.

This clonotype was counted many times. The rearrangement joins TRBV7-6 to TRBJ2-6; 7 nucleotides align to TRBD1. The CDR3 has 18 residues. The germline gives CDR1 SGHVS, CDR2 FNYEAQ. V was pared by 5 bases and J by 1 base, with 11 bases of the junction left unmatched. The chain's CDR3 is CASSRARTGFSGANVLTF. The CDR3 region has the DNA TGTGCCAGCAGCCGAGCCAGGACAGGATTTTCTGGGGCCAACGTCCTGACTTTC.

This clonotype was picked up many times. The chain recombines TRBV7-3 with TRBJ1-1; D unresolved. CDR1 and CDR2 from the germline V gene are SGHTA and FQGTGA. The CDR3 is 15 amino acids. V lost 5 bases, J lost 0 bases, and 13 bases lay in between. CDR3 sequence (DNA): TGTGCCAGCAGCCCAGCGCGGTCTGTGAACACTGAAGCTTTCTTT. This sequence encodes CASSPARSVNTEAFF.

This clonotype was found many times. This chain's CDR3 is CASSFSSVTDTQYF. CDR3 bases: TGTGCCAGCAGCTTTTCAAGCGTTACAGATACGCAGTATTTT. The V and J genes are TRBV7-2 and TRBJ2-3; D gene uncertain. V was pared by 3 bases and J by 3 bases, with 10 bases between. Germline CDR1 SGHTA, CDR2 FQGNSA. This CDR3 spans 14 amino acids.

This clonotype came up many times. This chain joins TRBV4-3 and TRBJ2-2; D gene ambiguous. Germline CDR1 reads LGHNA; CDR2 reads YSLEER. The germline V and J ends were trimmed by 0 bases and 1 base, with 21 bases remaining between them. The CDR3 runs to 20 residues. CDR3 nucleotides: TGCGCCAGCAGCCAAGATCCGCCATCCCATTATGTTGTGAACACCGGGGAGCTGTTTTTT. It is translated as CASSQDPPSHYVVNTGELFF.

The rearrangement joins TRBV5-4 to TRBJ2-3, with 9 bases matching TRBD2. The germline gives CDR1 SGHNT, CDR2 YYREEE (reference sequence). V gave up 4 bases and J gave up 2 bases; unmatched junction bases: 5. The CDR3 totals 15 residues. Here the CDR3 reads CASSLGLAITDTQYF. As DNA, the CDR3 is TGTGCCAGCAGCCTAGGACTAGCGATCACAGATACGCAGTATTTT.

This clonotype occurred many times. This rearrangement joins TRBV2 to TRBJ2-1, with D possibly called TRBD1 or TRBD2 (5 bases each). The CDR3 is 15 amino acids. Deletions cut 6 bases from V and 9 bases from J, with 21 bases between. CDR1 and CDR2 (germline): SNHLY, FYNNEI. CDR3: CASRDTGTGRLEQFF. In DNA, the CDR3 is TGTGCCAGCAGGGACACCGGGACGGGAAGACTTGAGCAGTTCTTC. The variable domain in full, with the rest retrieved from reference TRBV2 and TRBJ2-1, is EPEVTQTPSHQVTQMGQEVILRCVPISNHLYFYWYRQILGQKVEFLVSFYNNEISEKSEIFDDQFSVERPDGSNFTLKIRSTKLEDSAMYFCASRDTGTGRLEQFFGPGTRLTVL.

There are many counts of this clonotype. This sequence joins TRBV6-2 or TRBV6-3 and TRBJ1-3; maybe TRBD1 (6 bases). The CDR3 consists of 18 residues. In germline, CDR1 is MNHEY, CDR2 SVGEGT. Deletions cut 10 bases from V and 0 bases from J, with 25 bases between. In DNA form, the CDR3 reads TGTGCCATAGGACGAAAGGGACACCGGATCGGCTCTGGAAACACCATATATTTT. The encoded protein is CAIGRKGHRIGSGNTIYF.

Turning to this clonotype: A much larger clone lies a single base off, so this may be a read error. V usage is TRBV10-3 and J usage is TRBJ2-7; 9 nucleotides agree with TRBD1. Per germline, CDR1 ENHRY and CDR2 SYGVKD. CDR3 length: 15 residues. Trimming took 6 bases from V and 4 from J; bases not matched to a gene: 10. CDR3 coding DNA: TGTGCCATCAGCCGACAGGGGGGTATTGGTTACGAGCAGTACTTC. This encodes CAISRQGGIGYEQYF.

This clonotype was recorded at least ten times. The V call is TRBV27, the J call TRBJ2-4, with D perhaps being TRBD1 or TRBD2 (6 bases each). The length of the CDR3 is 15 residues. Germline V lookup: CDR1 MNHEY, CDR2 SMNVEV (reference sequence). V was cut by 5 bases and J by 0 bases, with 11 bases left in between. CDR3 DNA sequence: TGTGCCAGCAGTGTTGGGGGGCTAGCCAAAAACATTCAGTACTTC. It specifies CASSVGGLAKNIQYF.

The chain uses TRBV3-1 and TRBJ1-2; D remains unclear. The CDR3 is 13 amino acids. V lost 2 bases to trimming and J lost 3 bases, with 7 bases between them. Germline V lookup: CDR1 LGHDT, CDR2 YNNKEL (reference sequence). The chain's CDR3 is CASSQRGDYGYTF. CDR3 bases: TGTGCCAGCAGCCAACGAGGTGACTATGGCTACACCTTC.

This clonotype was seen repeatedly, ten times or more. CDR3 nucleotide sequence: TGTGCCAGCAGCACGGTTGGAAACACCATATATTTT. Translated: CASSTVGNTIYF. The genes are TRBV5-6 and TRBJ1-3; the D is unclear. Trimming left V 4 bases short and J 3 bases short, with 5 bases between. The CDR3 covers 12 residues. Germline CDR1 reads SGHDT; CDR2 reads YYEEEE.

This clonotype has only a few counts. J is TRBJ2-3 and V is TRBV20-1; D tentatively fits TRBD1 or TRBD2 (5 bases each). Germline lookup yields CDR1 DFQATT and CDR2 SNEGSKA (reference sequence). With 5 bases removed from V and 2 bases from J, the gap between germline ends came to 14 bases. This CDR3 region has 14 residues. The CDR3 reads CSAGDVLLTDTQYF. For the CDR3, the DNA is TGCAGTGCTGGGGACGTGCTTCTCACAGATACGCAGTATTTT.

This clonotype was observed at least ten times. V and J are TRBV7-9 and TRBJ2-3; D gene ambiguous. Germline V gives CDR1 SEHNR, CDR2 FQNEAQ (reference sequence). Trimming shortened V by 6 bases and J by 4 bases, and 5 bases separated the two germline ends. This CDR3 is built from 11 residues. This CDR3 reads CASSRADTQYF. CDR3 nucleotide sequence: TGTGCCAGCAGTCGTGCAGATACGCAGTATTTT.

This clonotype was observed a handful of times. A much larger clone lies one base from this, so it may be a read error. The chain uses TRBV7-3 and TRBJ1-5; no clear D gene. CDR1 SGHTA and CDR2 FQGTGA come from the germline V gene. The CDR3 consists of 10 residues. The CDR3 DNA reads as TGTGCCAGCAGCTATCAGCCCCCGCATTTT. It specifies CASSYQPPHF.

This clonotype was counted many times. The rearrangement uses TRBV20-1 and TRBJ1-6, with D possibly being TRBD1 (6 bases). The ends were cut back, 6 bases at V and 7 bases at J, with 16 bases in the middle. This CDR3 has 14 amino acids. The germline CDR1 and CDR2 sequences are DFQATT and SNEGSKA (reference sequence). The DNA of the CDR3 is TGCAGTGCGCCCACGGGGGGCTGGAATTCACCCCTCCACTTT. Its protein is CSAPTGGWNSPLHF.

This clonotype has only a few counts. CDR3 loop: CATSEGLAAYNEQFF. DNA of the CDR3: TGTGCCACCAGTGAGGGACTAGCGGCCTACAATGAGCAGTTCTTC. The chain carries TRBV24-1 and TRBJ2-1; TRBD2 matches 11 bases. V was pared by 4 bases and J by 2 bases, with 0 bases of the junction left unmatched. The CDR3 consists of 15 residues. Germline lookup yields CDR1 KGHDR and CDR2 SFDVKD.

With regard to this clonotype: A much larger clone lies a single base off, so this may be a read error. The chain recombines TRBV19 with TRBJ1-1, with a possible D match to TRBD1 (6 bases). V was clipped by 3 bases and J by 4 bases, with 9 bases between them. CDR1 and CDR2 from the germline V gene are LNHDA and SQIVND (reference sequence). There are 13 residues in the CDR3. The DNA for the CDR3 is TGTGCCAGTAGTATCCAGGGGAGCACTGAAGCTTTCTTT. Translation: CASSIQGSTEAFF.

This clonotype was picked up many times. The chain carries TRBV7-6 and TRBJ2-7; D unresolved. V was shortened by 2 bases and J by 1 base, with 6 bases between the two germline ends. The V gene's germline CDR1 is SGHVS and CDR2 FNYEAQ. CDR3 length: 13 residues. The chain's CDR3 is CASSLQESYEQYF. In nucleotides, the CDR3 is TGTGCCAGCAGCTTACAGGAATCCTACGAGCAGTACTTC.

The chain recombines TRBV12-2 with TRBJ2-1; TRBD1, the table's D call, lacks a check against the DNA. TRBV12-2 constitutes a pseudogene. The CDR3 is 15 residues long. Written as DNA, the CDR3 is TGTGCTCCGGTCCGCAGGGCGAGCTCCTACAATGAGCAGTTCTTC. It encodes CAPVRRASSYNEQFF.

The sample holds a few counts of this clonotype. The gene calls are TRBV11-2 and TRBJ1-3; the D is unclear. This CDR3 has 14 residues. Germline assignment: CDR1 SGHAT and CDR2 FQNNGV. V gave up 3 bases and J gave up 4 bases, with 10 bases separating them. The CDR3 DNA follows: TGTGCCAGCAGCTTCTCGGGATCCGGAAACACCATATATTTT. Translation gives CASSFSGSGNTIYF.

There are many counts of this clonotype. The rearrangement uses TRBV18 and TRBJ2-7; D is undetermined. Germline V lookup: CDR1 KGHSH, CDR2 LQKENI. V lost 6 bases to trimming and J lost 6 bases, with 9 bases between them. The CDR3 is 11 residues long. This chain's CDR3 is CASSQKGEQYV. DNA of the CDR3: TGTGCCAGCTCGCAAAAGGGCGAGCAGTACGTC.